This note documents a single T cell receptor beta chain sequence. This sample stems from a study of Ad26.COV2.S vaccination and SARS-CoV-2 variants. Germline trimming cut 2 bases from V and 10 bases from J; bases unmatched to any gene: 5. Per germline, CDR1 GTSNPN and CDR2 SVGIG (reference sequence). The CDR3 is made up of 11 amino acids. The data were produced by immunoSEQ multiplex PCR, yet TCRdb's version contains in-frame clones alone and is incomplete. The data show about 410,000 clones, 89% seen once. This sample's treatment: over 15 received Ad26.COV2.S at low or high dose, single or two shots; about 5 received placebo; per-sample allocation not given. Specimen acquisition occurred on day 63 following the initial vaccine or placebo injection. The shot given was an Ad26 vector that makes Wuhan-strain SARS-CoV-2 spike.

This sample comprised peripheral blood, obtained in a trial of Ad26.COV2.S vaccine versus placebo. The TCR was taken from a person between 18 and 65 years old who received the Ad26.COV2.S COVID-19 vaccine or a placebo. The chain recombines TRBV30 with TRBJ2-7, with 7 bases identical to TRBD2. In nucleotides, the CDR3 is TGTGCCTGGAGTCGGCGGGAGCTACAGTACTTC. Protein: CAWSRRELQYF. Based on the CDR3 plus reference TRBV30 and TRBJ2-7, the full variable domain is SQTIHQWPATLVQPVGSPLSLECTVEGTSNPNLYWYRQAAGRGLQLLFYSVGIGQISSEVPQNLSASRPQDRQFILSSKKLLLSDSGFYLCAWSRRELQYFGPGTRLTVT.